These 31 T cell receptor beta chains came from one sample sequenced in a study of Ad26.COV2.S vaccination and SARS-CoV-2 variants. The method was immunoSEQ multiplex PCR; TCRdb's version includes in-frame clones alone and lacks a portion of them. The sample lists about 280,000 clones; more than 70% were seen once. Treatment: around 19 received Ad26.COV2.S at low or high dose, single or two shots; roughly 5 received placebo; per-sample allocation not given. Sampling occurred on day 63 after the first vaccine or placebo injection. Sequencing used peripheral blood, obtained in a trial of Ad26.COV2.S vaccine versus placebo. These receptors came from a person aged 18 to 59 who received the Ad26.COV2.S COVID-19 vaccine or a placebo.

This sequence joins TRBV24-1 and TRBJ1-6; D is uncertain. The CDR3 is made up of 15 amino acids. The germline V and J ends were trimmed by 0 bases and 5 bases, with 7 bases remaining between them. CDR1 KGHDR and CDR2 SFDVKD come from the germline V gene. Here the CDR3 reads CATSDLRADNSPLHF. DNA for the CDR3: TGTGCCACCAGTGATTTGCGAGCAGATAATTCACCCCTCCACTTT.

This clone came up once. The genes are TRBV28 and TRBJ2-1; 7 nucleotides line up with TRBD1. Per germline, CDR1 MDHEN and CDR2 SYDVKM. V trimming: 8 bases; J trimming: 5 bases; junction bases outside the gene matches: 12. This CDR3 is 15 amino acids long. CDR3 residues: CASLTTTGADNEQFF. The CDR3 DNA sequence: TGTGCCAGCCTAACCACCACAGGGGCCGACAATGAGCAGTTCTTC. The entire variable domain, with the rest obtained from reference TRBV28 and TRBJ2-1, is as follows: DVKVTQSSRYLVKRTGEKVFLECVQDMDHENMFWYRQDPGLGLRLIYFSYDVKMKEKGDIPEGYSVSREKKERFSLILESASTNQTSMYLCASLTTTGADNEQFFGPGTRLTVL.

As for this clone: The same CDR3 arises from other DNA sequences in this sample as well. The J gene is TRBJ1-2, the V gene TRBV9; possible D gene TRBD1, 5 bases. Germline V gene sequence: CDR1 SGDLS, CDR2 YYNGEE. The CDR3 is 13 amino acids. V lost 5 bases, J lost 1 base, and 9 bases lay in between. The CDR3 is CASSVDSNYGYTF. The CDR3 coding sequence is TGTGCCAGCAGTGTTGACAGTAACTATGGCTACACCTTC. The entire variable domain, with the rest obtained from reference TRBV9 and TRBJ1-2, is as follows: DSGVTQTPKHLITATGQRVTLRCSPRSGDLSVYWYQQSLDQGLQFLIQYYNGEERAKGNILERFSAQQFPDLHSELNLSSLELGDSALYFCASSVDSNYGYTFGSGTRLTVV.

This clone has just a few counts. The V call is TRBV19, the J call TRBJ1-6, with D possibly being TRBD1 (6 bases). This CDR3 contains 15 residues. V lost 1 base and J 10 bases, leaving 14 bases between the germline ends. The germline V gene has CDR1 LNHDA and CDR2 SQIVND (reference sequence). The CDR3: CASSIAPQGQSPLHF. The CDR3 nucleotides read TGTGCCAGTAGTATAGCCCCACAGGGACAATCACCCCTCCACTTT.

This clone has a handful of counts. The J gene is TRBJ1-1, the V gene TRBV6-6; no firm D call. The germline V and J ends were trimmed by 0 bases and 4 bases, with 3 bases remaining between them. Germline CDR1 and CDR2: MNHNY and SVGAGI (reference sequence). The CDR3 is 12 amino acids. CDR3 DNA: TGTGCCAGCAGTTACTCGGTCACTGAAGCTTTCTTT. It encodes CASSYSVTEAFF.

This chain connects TRBV27 to TRBJ1-6; 7 bases map to TRBD1. Germline lookup yields CDR1 MNHEY and CDR2 SMNVEV (reference sequence). CDR3 length equals 16 residues. The ends lost 3 bases at V and 10 bases at J; junction bases unmatched: 12. The CDR3 nucleotides are TGTGCCAGCAGTTTTTCGAACAGGGGTAGTATCTCACCCCTCCACTTT. Translating gives CASSFSNRGSISPLHF.

This sequence joins TRBV5-1 and TRBJ1-4; 11 positions agree with TRBD1. Germline V gene data show CDR1 as SGHRS and CDR2 as YFSETQ. The ends lost 4 bases at V and 7 bases at J; junction bases unmatched: 3. The CDR3 loop spans 14 amino acids. The CDR3 is CASSPGQGAEKLFF. The CDR3 region has the DNA TGCGCCAGCAGCCCCGGACAGGGGGCTGAAAAACTGTTTTTT.

The chain employs TRBV2 and TRBJ1-5, with TRBD1 matching 9 bases. The V gene end was trimmed by 6 bases and the J gene end by 0 bases; junction bases not matched to a gene: 12. CDR1 and CDR2 from the germline V gene are SNHLY and FYNNEI. CDR3 length equals 18 residues. CDR3 amino acids: CASSPDRGRAFSNQPQHF. The DNA for the CDR3 is TGTGCCAGCAGCCCTGACAGGGGGAGGGCCTTTAGCAATCAGCCCCAGCATTTT.

The chain has TRBV29-1 and TRBJ1-4; D is uncertain. Germline V CDR1 and CDR2: SQVTM, ANQGSEA. The ends were cut back, 4 bases at V and 0 bases at J, with 6 bases in the middle. The CDR3 is 13 amino acids. Here the CDR3 reads CSVAGATNEKLFF. As DNA, the CDR3 is TGCAGCGTTGCAGGAGCAACTAATGAAAAACTGTTTTTT.

This clone was observed a single time. This rearrangement joins TRBV18 to TRBJ1-5; 7 bases are shared with TRBD1. This CDR3 contains 15 residues. CDR1 is KGHSH and CDR2 is LQKENI in the germline V gene. V shed 2 bases, J shed 0 bases, and the junction held 1 base outside the gene matches. CDR3 bases: TGTGCCAGCTCACCAGGACAGGTTAGCAATCAGCCCCAGCATTTT. It encodes CASSPGQVSNQPQHF.

This clone has only a few counts. The rearrangement links TRBV4-3 to TRBJ1-3; D not certain. CDR1 is LGHNA and CDR2 is YSLEER in the germline V gene. The CDR3 is 14 residues long. V was pared by 0 bases and J by 1 base, with 4 bases between. CDR3 sequence (DNA): TGCGCCAGCAGCCAAGAGGCATCTGGAAACACCATATATTTT. As protein: CASSQEASGNTIYF.

V usage is TRBV7-3 and J usage is TRBJ2-1; 16 bases are a match to TRBD2. The V segment lost 5 bases and the J segment 1 base; nucleotides outside the gene matches: 5. Germline V gives CDR1 SGHTA, CDR2 FQGTGA. The CDR3 length is 18 residues. The CDR3 DNA reads TGTGCCAGCAGCCCTGGGACTAGCGGGGGGGCGTCCTACAATGAGCAGTTCTTC. Amino acids: CASSPGTSGGASYNEQFF.

This clone was seen just once. The gene calls are TRBV5-1 and TRBJ2-7; 8 bases are a match to TRBD1. The CDR3 extends over 15 amino acids. The J segment lost 0 bases and the V segment lost 0 bases, leaving 2 bases of the junction unmatched. The germline gives CDR1 SGHRS, CDR2 YFSETQ. The CDR3 reads CASSLGQGNSYEQYF. In DNA form, the CDR3 reads TGCGCCAGCAGCTTGGGACAGGGGAACTCCTACGAGCAGTACTTC.

The chain is built from TRBV6-6 and TRBJ1-6; D is uncertain. Germline CDR1 and CDR2: MNHNY and SVGAGI (reference sequence). This CDR3 has 16 residues. The V and J ends lost 10 bases and 8 bases respectively, with 24 bases between them. CDR3: CATMGWRNEGYSPLHF. The CDR3 DNA follows: TGTGCCACTATGGGGTGGCGGAATGAGGGATATTCACCCCTCCACTTT.

V is TRBV15 and J is TRBJ2-3; D uncertain. CDR1 and CDR2 (germline): LNHNV, YYDKDF (reference sequence). The V gene lost 3 bases and the J gene lost 1 base, with 14 bases spanning the gap. This CDR3 contains 16 residues. CDR3 DNA sequence: TGTGCCACCAGCAGCCCAGCCCGAGATGGCACAGATACGCAGTATTTT. This gives the protein CATSSPARDGTDTQYF.

The chain couples TRBV18 to TRBJ1-4; 8 positions agree with TRBD1. J was trimmed by 7 bases and V by 1 base; bases with no gene match: 8. This CDR3 is built from 16 residues. CDR1 and CDR2 (germline): KGHSH, LQKENI. The DNA of the CDR3 is TGTGCCAGCTCACCACAAGGACAGGGACGGGGTGAAAAACTGTTTTTT. It yields the protein CASSPQGQGRGEKLFF.

The chain links TRBV9 to TRBJ2-2; no definite D call. The CDR3 is 16 amino acids. V lost 0 bases, J lost 0 bases, and 9 bases lay in between. Germline V gene lookup returns CDR1 SGDLS and CDR2 YYNGEE. The CDR3 DNA reads as TGTGCCAGCAGCGTAGCTGTGGCTACGAACACCGGGGAGCTGTTTTTT. It yields the protein CASSVAVATNTGELFF.

The chain combines TRBV27 with TRBJ1-2; D not resolved. From germline, CDR1 is MNHEY and CDR2 SMNVEV (reference sequence). This CDR3 is 13 amino acids long. Trimming left V 5 bases short and J 10 bases short, with 17 bases between. As DNA, the CDR3 is TGTGCCAGCAGTATCAACCTGGGAGGGTACTACACCTTC. This sequence encodes CASSINLGGYYTF.

The chain joins TRBV3-1 (or the pseudogene TRBV3-2) to TRBJ2-2; the match to TRBD2 covers 7 bases. Losses at the gene ends were 4 bases for V and 0 bases for J; bases not matched to a gene: 5. Germline V gene data show CDR1 as LGHDT and CDR2 as YNNKEL (reference sequence). The CDR3 loop spans 16 amino acids. CDR3 nucleotide sequence: TGTGCCAGCAGCCGATCCGGGACTACGAACACCGGGGAGCTGTTTTTT. This sequence encodes CASSRSGTTNTGELFF.

This chain joins TRBV5-6 and TRBJ1-2; no reliable D call. The CDR3 covers 14 residues. V was shortened by 1 base and J by 4 bases, with 11 bases between the two germline ends. Per the germline V gene, CDR1 is SGHDT and CDR2 is YYEEEE. The DNA for the CDR3 is TGTGCCAGCAGCTTGAGTACCAGGAGCTATGGCTACACCTTC. Its protein product is CASSLSTRSYGYTF.

The V and J genes are TRBV5-1 and TRBJ2-2; perhaps TRBD1 as D (5 bases). V shed 1 base and J shed 7 bases, with 14 bases lying between them. The germline CDR1 and CDR2 sequences are SGHRS and YFSETQ. The CDR3 is 15 amino acids. The CDR3 bases are TGCGCCAGCAGCTTGCTCAGGGCATGGGGCGGGGAGCTGTTTTTT. Residues: CASSLLRAWGGELFF.

The chain has TRBV18 and TRBJ2-1; 8 bases are shared with TRBD2. Germline lookup yields CDR1 KGHSH and CDR2 LQKENI. The CDR3 has 15 amino acids. With V trimmed by 3 bases and J by 6 bases, 7 bases remained unmatched. CDR3 nucleotides: TGTGCCAGCTCACCCCCAGCGGGAGCAACCAATGAGCAGTTCTTC. Encoded protein: CASSPPAGATNEQFF.

J is TRBJ2-1 and V is TRBV19; 9 nucleotides align to TRBD2. Germline trimming cut 3 bases from V and 4 bases from J; bases unmatched to any gene: 4. Germline assignment: CDR1 LNHDA and CDR2 SQIVND (reference sequence). CDR3 length: 15 residues. The DNA of the CDR3 is TGTGCCAGTAGTATTCGAGCGGGAGGTTACAATGAGCAGTTCTTC. Encoded protein: CASSIRAGGYNEQFF.

The chain combines TRBV18 with TRBJ1-3; D is undetermined. This CDR3 is built from 14 residues. V gave up 6 bases and J gave up 3 bases, with 12 bases separating them. The germline gives CDR1 KGHSH, CDR2 LQKENI. The CDR3 nucleotides are TGTGCCAGCTCCCCTGCCGAATATGGAAACACCATATATTTT. The encoded protein is CASSPAEYGNTIYF.

A single count supports this clone. The chain employs TRBV27 and TRBJ2-7, with 7 nucleotides matching TRBD1. The CDR3 is 13 residues long. V gave up 6 bases and J gave up 4 bases; unmatched junction bases: 6. Germline lookup yields CDR1 MNHEY and CDR2 SMNVEV (reference sequence). In nucleotides, the CDR3 is TGTGCCAGCAGGCAGACAGGGTGGTACGAGCAGTACTTC. Its translation is CASRQTGWYEQYF.

The CDR3 reads CASSLAGLRGGEAFF. The CDR3 nucleotides read TGTGCCAGCAGCTTAGCGGGACTTCGGGGGGGTGAAGCTTTCTTT. The chain uses TRBV7-2 and TRBJ1-1, with a possible D match to TRBD1 (5 bases). The CDR3 sequence is 15 residues long. Per germline, CDR1 SGHTA and CDR2 FQGNSA. Trimming left V 0 bases short and J 7 bases short, with 15 bases between.

The chain employs TRBV11-2 and TRBJ2-5; a weak D match, TRBD1 (6 bases). From germline, CDR1 is SGHAT and CDR2 FQNNGV. Trimming took 4 bases from V and 9 from J, leaving 15 bases between them. CDR3 size: 13 residues. The CDR3 DNA follows: TGTGCCAGCAGCTCCACTCAGGGGCAGGCCCAGTACTTC. It is translated as CASSSTQGQAQYF.

The chain recombines TRBV20-1 with TRBJ1-2; D ambiguous. The V gene's germline CDR1 is DFQATT and CDR2 SNEGSKA (reference sequence). This CDR3 has 10 residues. V was trimmed by 6 bases and J by 2 bases, leaving 4 bases between them. The CDR3 nucleotides are TGCAGTGCAGAAAACTATGGCTACACCTTC. Protein sequence: CSAENYGYTF.

The rearrangement joins TRBV5-1 to TRBJ2-3, with TRBD2 as a possible D gene (6 bases). The CDR3 is 15 amino acids. Germline V gene lookup returns CDR1 SGHRS and CDR2 YFSETQ. V was pared by 4 bases and J by 0 bases, with 12 bases between. CDR3 region: CASSPKAGSTDTQYF. DNA for the CDR3: TGCGCCAGCAGCCCCAAGGCGGGAAGCACAGATACGCAGTATTTT.

The chain recombines TRBV12-5 with TRBJ1-1; 9 nucleotides line up with TRBD1. Per the germline V gene, CDR1 is LGHNT and CDR2 is FRNRAP. V gave up 1 base and J gave up 11 bases; unmatched junction bases: 2. This CDR3 comprises 12 residues. The CDR3 spells CASGLGTGVAFF. The CDR3 bases are TGTGCTAGTGGTTTGGGGACAGGGGTGGCTTTCTTT.

The rearrangement joins TRBV12-3 or TRBV12-4 to TRBJ2-5; D unclear. The CDR3 has 13 amino acids. The V and J ends lost 5 bases and 5 bases respectively, with 12 bases between them. This chain's CDR3 is CASSPVQRETQYF. The CDR3 nucleotides are TGTGCCAGCAGTCCCGTCCAGAGGGAGACCCAGTACTTC.